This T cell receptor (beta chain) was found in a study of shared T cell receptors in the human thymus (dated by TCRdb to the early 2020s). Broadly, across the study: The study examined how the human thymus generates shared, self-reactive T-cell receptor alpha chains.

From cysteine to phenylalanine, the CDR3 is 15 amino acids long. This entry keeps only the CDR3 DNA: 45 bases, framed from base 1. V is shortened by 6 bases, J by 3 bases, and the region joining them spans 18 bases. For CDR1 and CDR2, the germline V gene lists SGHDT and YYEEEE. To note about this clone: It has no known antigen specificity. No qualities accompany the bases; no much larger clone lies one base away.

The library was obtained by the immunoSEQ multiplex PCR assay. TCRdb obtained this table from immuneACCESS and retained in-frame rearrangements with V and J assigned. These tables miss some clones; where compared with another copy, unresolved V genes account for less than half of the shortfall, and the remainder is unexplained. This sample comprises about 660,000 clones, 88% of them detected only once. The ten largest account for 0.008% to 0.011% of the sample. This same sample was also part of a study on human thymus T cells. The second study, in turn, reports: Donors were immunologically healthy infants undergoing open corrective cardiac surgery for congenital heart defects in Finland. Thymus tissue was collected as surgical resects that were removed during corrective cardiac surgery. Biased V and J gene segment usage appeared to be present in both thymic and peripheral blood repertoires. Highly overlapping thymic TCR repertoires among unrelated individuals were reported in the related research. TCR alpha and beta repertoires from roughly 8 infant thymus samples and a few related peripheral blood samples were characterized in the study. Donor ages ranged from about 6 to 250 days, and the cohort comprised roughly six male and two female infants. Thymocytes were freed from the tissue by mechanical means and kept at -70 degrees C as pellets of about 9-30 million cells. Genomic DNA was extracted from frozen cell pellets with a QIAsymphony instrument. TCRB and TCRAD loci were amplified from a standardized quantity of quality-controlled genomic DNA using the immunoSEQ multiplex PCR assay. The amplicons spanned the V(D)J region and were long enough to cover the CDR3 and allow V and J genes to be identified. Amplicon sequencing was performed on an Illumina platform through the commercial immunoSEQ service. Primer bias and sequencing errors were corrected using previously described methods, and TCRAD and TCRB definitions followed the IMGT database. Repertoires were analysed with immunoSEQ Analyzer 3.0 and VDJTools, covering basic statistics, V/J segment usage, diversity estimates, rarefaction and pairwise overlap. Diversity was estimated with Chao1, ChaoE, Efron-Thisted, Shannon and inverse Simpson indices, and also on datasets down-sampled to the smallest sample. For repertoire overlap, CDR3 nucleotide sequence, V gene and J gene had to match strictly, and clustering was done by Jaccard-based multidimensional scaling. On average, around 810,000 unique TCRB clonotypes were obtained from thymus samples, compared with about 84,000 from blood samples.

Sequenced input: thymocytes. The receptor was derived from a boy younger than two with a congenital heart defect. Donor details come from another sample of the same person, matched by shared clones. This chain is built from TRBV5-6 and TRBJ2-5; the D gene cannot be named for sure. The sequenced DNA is TGTGCCAGCAACCGACCCCCCCCCAGCGAAGAGACCCAGTACTTC. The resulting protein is CASNRPPPSEETQYF.